This T cell receptor beta chain was recovered during a study of esophageal squamous cell carcinoma under preoperative chemotherapy. For the study at large: TCR repertoires were profiled from both peripheral blood T cells and tumor-infiltrating lymphocytes.

The time point was: before preoperative PTX-NDP chemotherapy. Broader study findings: After treatment, tumor-infiltrating lymphocytes seemed to come partly from incoming peripheral T cells, not only local changes.

As to this clonotype: Its matching antigen is unknown.

TCRdb ran MiXCR on the PCR reads and lists one entry per CDR3 protein. The data contain roughly 14,000 distinct CDR3 sequences, approximately 48% of them singletons. Germline lookup yields CDR1 SGHTA and CDR2 FQGNSA. This CDR3 comprises 17 residues. This clonotype originated in a human donor with esophageal squamous cell carcinoma. The donor label of this sample is uncertain. Collection took place from a patient given preoperative chemotherapy. V usage is TRBV7-2 and J usage is TRBJ2-5; 11 bases are shared with TRBD2. The J call may not be correct, given that the DNA end is closer to TRBJ2-7. The CDR3 sequence is CASSRGLAGGPGYEQYF. Written as DNA, the CDR3 is TGTGCCAGCAGCCGGGGTCTAGCGGGAGGCCCAGGATACGAGCAGTACTTC.